Listed here are 6 T cell receptor beta chains from one sample, sequenced in a study of shared clonotypes between healthy human individuals. Profiled with immunoSEQ multiplex PCR; TCRdb holds only in-frame clones, not every one. The repertoire holds some 2,000,000 clones, with roughly 94% as singletons. The sample comprised naive CD4+ T cells sorted from blood. Subset in this sample: CD45RA+ positively selected. The receptor source for this set is a man younger than 35 in good health.

The rearrangement links TRBV30 to TRBJ2-4; D gene ambiguous. Trimming took 3 bases from V and 8 from J, leaving 14 bases between them. CDR3 length: 13 residues. The germline V gene has CDR1 GTSNPN and CDR2 SVGIG (reference sequence). CDR3 nucleotides: TGTGCCTGGAGCGGCGGCAGCTTGGACATTCAGTACTTC. Translated, it gives CAWSGGSLDIQYF.

The V gene is TRBV18, the J gene TRBJ1-1; D gene uncertain. Between the trimmed V and J ends, which lost 5 bases and 1 base, there was a span of 8 bases. This CDR3 has 13 amino acids. Germline V gives CDR1 KGHSH, CDR2 LQKENI. CDR3 loop: CASSTSRNTEAFF. The CDR3, as DNA: TGTGCCAGCTCAACGAGCCGGAACACTGAAGCTTTCTTT. The full variable domain, with the rest looked up from reference TRBV18 and TRBJ1-1, is NAGVMQNPRHLVRRRGQEARLRCSPMKGHSHVYWYRQLPEEGLKFMVYLQKENIIDESGMPKERFSAEFPKEGPSILRIQQVVRGDSAAYFCASSTSRNTEAFFGQGTRLTVV.

The sample holds one count of this clone. CDR3 loop: CASRKLVMDTGELFF. The CDR3 DNA reads as TGTGCCAGCAGAAAACTAGTCATGGACACCGGGGAGCTGTTTTTT. The V gene is TRBV6-5, the J gene TRBJ2-2; D may be TRBD2 (5 bases). The CDR3 length is 15 residues. Germline CDR1 is MNHEY and CDR2 is SVGAGI. V was clipped by 6 bases and J by 3 bases, with 14 bases between them.

The chain joins TRBV14 to TRBJ2-2; no clear D gene. With 0 bases removed from V and 10 bases from J, the gap between germline ends came to 9 bases. In germline, CDR1 is SGHDN, CDR2 FVKESK. CDR3 length equals 13 residues. The CDR3 protein is CASSQEQGSELFF. In DNA form, the CDR3 reads TGTGCCAGCAGCCAAGAGCAAGGATCGGAGCTGTTTTTT.

J is TRBJ2-3 and V is TRBV5-4; 10 bases align to TRBD2. Germline CDR1 reads SGHNT; CDR2 reads YYREEE (reference sequence). V was pared by 4 bases and J by 3 bases, with 8 bases of the junction left unmatched. This CDR3 comprises 16 residues. The CDR3: CASSLQRGGPTDTQYF. The CDR3, as DNA: TGTGCCAGCAGCCTTCAGCGGGGGGGCCCTACAGATACGCAGTATTTT.

The chain links TRBV28 to TRBJ1-5; D is ambiguous. This CDR3 region has 21 residues. V was trimmed by 4 bases and J by 8 bases, leaving 36 bases between them. Looked up from germline, CDR1 is MDHEN and CDR2 is SYDVKM. CDR3 region: CASSSPRSGPRVQNYNKPQHF. The DNA of the CDR3 is TGTGCCAGCAGTTCTCCTAGGTCTGGTCCCCGGGTCCAGAACTATAATAAGCCCCAGCATTTT.